This entry is about one T cell receptor beta chain. This receptor's antigen is unknown. Per-base quality was not reported, and no clone a single base away is much larger than it. The sample comes from a study of cytomegalovirus exposure and HLA in healthy donors (dated by TCRdb to 2017 to 2019). About the study as a whole: A later analysis indicated that the 110 or so validation repertoires were generated on the platform also employed for the 700 or so repertoires of the first cohort. The study was designed to test whether signatures of past pathogen exposure could be identified by cataloging public T cell receptors. To predict cytomegalovirus infection status, the study brought together high-throughput TCR immunosequencing, statistical association of individual TCRs with disease status, and machine learning. A separate validation cohort of about 110 different subjects was used in addition to the approximately 700-subject first cohort. General findings and caveats noted by the study authors: In vitro tests confirmed that three of the cytomegalovirus-associated TCR beta chains recognize cytomegalovirus antigens. It was suggested by the authors that the approach could potentially be generalized to other disease states and immunological phenotypes. Most TCR sequences were seen in very few donors, while some public TCRs were found in many individuals. Cytomegalovirus status was reported to be diagnosed by the classifier with high specificity and sensitivity in both the original and validation cohorts. A later analysis found that TCRs clustered in the first cohort also tended to co-occur in the approximately 120 validation repertoires, with approximately 94% of cluster scores above 0. All 120 or so repertoires were used to score co-occurrence in the validation cohort in a later analysis, because that analysis had no HLA typing for the cohort. A total of 164 TCR beta chains were listed by the study as associated with cytomegalovirus.

The library was produced with the immunoSEQ multiplex PCR assay. In the source study's methods: A statistical classification framework was built for diagnosing cytomegalovirus status from the catalog of TCR beta chain sequences. TCRdb obtained this table from immuneACCESS and retained in-frame rearrangements with V and J assigned. These tables miss some clones; where compared with another copy, unresolved V genes account for less than half of the shortfall, and the remainder is unexplained. The V and J calls and clone size are taken from that table; D and trimming were inferred from the DNA. This sample lists around 120,000 clones; around nine tenths were detected once. The ten biggest clones cover approximately 2% of the sample. The donors belonged to the validation cohort of approximately 130 subjects, which was separate from the approximately 610-subject first cohort. V and J are trimmed by 3 bases and 0 bases, and the gene matches miss 11 bases of the junction. Taken from the germline V gene, the CDR1 and CDR2 loops are SNHLY and FYNNEI. The CDR3 runs 20 residues from the cysteine to the phenylalanine. The CDR3 DNA has 60 bases and is translated from base 1.

The receptor comes from a woman aged 18-29 years in good health and CMV-seronegative. The V gene is TRBV2 and the J gene is TRBJ1-6; 10 junctional bases match TRBD1. Sequencing was carried out using PBMCs. Here is the DNA: TGTGCCAGCAGTGATGGAGGGACAGGGGTCGGGAGCTCCTATAATTCACCCCTCCACTTT. Its protein is CASSDGGTGVGSSYNSPLHF.